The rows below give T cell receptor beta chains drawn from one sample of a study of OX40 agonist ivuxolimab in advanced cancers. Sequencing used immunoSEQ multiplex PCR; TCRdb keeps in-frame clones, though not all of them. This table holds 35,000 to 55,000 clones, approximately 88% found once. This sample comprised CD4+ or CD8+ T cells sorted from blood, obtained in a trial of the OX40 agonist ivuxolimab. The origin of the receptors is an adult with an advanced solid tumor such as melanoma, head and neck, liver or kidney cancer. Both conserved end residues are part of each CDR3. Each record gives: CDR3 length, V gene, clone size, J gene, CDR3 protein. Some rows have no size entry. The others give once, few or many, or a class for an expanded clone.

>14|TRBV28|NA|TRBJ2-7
CASSFSIPAYEQYF
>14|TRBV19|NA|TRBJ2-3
CASTRTGRTDTQYF
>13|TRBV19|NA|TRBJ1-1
CASSRGGNTEAFF
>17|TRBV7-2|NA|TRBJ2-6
CASSTWDSNSGANVLTF
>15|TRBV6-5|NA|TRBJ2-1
CASSYAGLSYNEQFF
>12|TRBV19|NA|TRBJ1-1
CASTMGRTEAFF
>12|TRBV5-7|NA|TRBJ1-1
CASSRQGTEAFF
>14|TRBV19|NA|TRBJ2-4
CASSMGNQKNIQYF
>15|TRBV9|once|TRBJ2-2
CASSGLAGVTGELFF
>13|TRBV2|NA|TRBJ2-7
CASNVQGIYEQYF
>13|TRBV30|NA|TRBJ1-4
CAWGPGTDEKLFF